These 23 T cell receptor beta chains came from one sample sequenced in a study of beta chain features in type 1 diabetes (dated by TCRdb to 2016 to 2019). The library was produced with the immunoSEQ multiplex PCR assay. The entire isolated RNA was reverse transcribed using the High Capacity cDNA Reverse Transcription Kit, and thus expressed TCRB transcripts were sequenced. TCRdb's version of the immuneACCESS table is confined to in-frame rearrangements and falls short of the full clone set. An unresolved V gene accounts for under half of the shortfall where checked; the remainder is of unknown origin. The sample yields some 410,000 clones; over 9.5% were counted once. The top ten constitute roughly 0.046% of the sample. Sequencing was done on a sample of naive CD4+ T cells from blood. The cell subset or site label on this specimen signifies: true naive CD4+ T cells. These receptors originate from a woman aged 18-29 years in good health.

This chain links TRBV7-9 with TRBJ2-5, with unresolved D. V lost 2 bases to trimming and J lost 0 bases, with 19 bases between them. Germline lookup yields CDR1 SEHNR and CDR2 FQNEAQ (reference sequence). The CDR3 loop spans 18 amino acids. CDR3 nucleotide sequence: TGTGCCAGCAGCTTAATCTCCATCATCGGAAGAAACCAAGAGACCCAGTACTTC. Its translation is CASSLISIIGRNQETQYF. Full variable domain (rest looked up from reference TRBV7-9 and TRBJ2-5): DTGVSQNPRHKITKRGQNVTFRCDPISEHNRLYWYRQTLGQGPEFLTYFQNEAQLEKSRLLSDRFSAERPKGSFSTLEIQRTEQGDSAMYLCASSLISIIGRNQETQYFGPGTRLLVL.

The V gene is TRBV21-1, the J gene TRBJ2-7. TRBV21-1 is classified as a pseudogene. The CDR3 loop spans 18 amino acids. CDR3 residues: CASSKSISIGISSSEQYV. In DNA form, the CDR3 reads TGTGCCAGCAGCAAAAGTATCTCGATAGGAATATCATCCTCCGAGCAGTACGTC.

The rearrangement joins TRBV5-4 to TRBJ2-1; no definite D call. The CDR3 sequence is 13 residues long. V lost 2 bases to trimming and J lost 5 bases, with 8 bases between them. The germline V gene encodes CDR1 SGHNT and CDR2 YYREEE (reference sequence). CDR3 protein: CASSFGENNEQFF. CDR3 DNA: TGTGCCAGCAGCTTTGGAGAAAACAATGAGCAGTTCTTC.

As to this clone: Other DNA sequences in this specimen translate into the identical CDR3. The chain links TRBV7-2 to TRBJ2-3; D call uncertain. The germline V and J ends were trimmed by 5 bases and 6 bases, with 6 bases remaining between them. The CDR3 sequence is 11 residues long. CDR1 and CDR2 from the germline V gene are SGHTA and FQGNSA. DNA for the CDR3: TGTGCCAGCAGCCAAGCGGATACGCAGTATTTT. Amino acids: CASSQADTQYF.

This clone turned up a few times. The chain is built from TRBV4-1 and TRBJ1-2; TRBD1 is a possible D gene (6 bases). The CDR3 loop spans 16 amino acids. The germline V and J ends were trimmed by 3 bases and 0 bases, with 14 bases remaining between them. Germline V CDR1 and CDR2: MGHRA, YSYEKL. The CDR3 loop is CASSHPYRESNYGYTF. CDR3 coding DNA: TGCGCCAGCAGCCACCCCTACAGGGAATCTAACTATGGCTACACCTTC.

The chain uses TRBV30 and TRBJ1-5, with a weak D call TRBD1 (6 bases). The CDR3 contains 14 residues. Germline assignment: CDR1 GTSNPN and CDR2 SVGIG (reference sequence). Trimming shortened V by 0 bases and J by 7 bases, and 13 bases separated the two germline ends. The CDR3 sequence: CAWSVRSGGQPQHF. CDR3 nucleotides: TGTGCCTGGAGTGTACGATCGGGGGGCCAGCCCCAGCATTTT. Variable domain in full (rest from reference TRBV30 and TRBJ1-5): SQTIHQWPATLVQPVGSPLSLECTVEGTSNPNLYWYRQAAGRGLQLLFYSVGIGQISSEVPQNLSASRPQDRQFILSSKKLLLSDSGFYLCAWSVRSGGQPQHFGDGTRLSIL.

Details on this clone: Other DNA sequences in the same sample also yield this CDR3. V is TRBV25-1 and J is TRBJ1-2, with unresolved D. Per the germline V gene, CDR1 is MGHDK and CDR2 is SYGVNS. V dropped 4 bases and J dropped 3 bases, with 3 bases sitting between them. The CDR3 totals 11 residues. As DNA, the CDR3 is TGTGCCAGCAGTGGAGACTATGGCTACACCTTC. Translated: CASSGDYGYTF.

The V and J genes are TRBV29-1 and TRBJ1-6; unclear D gene. In germline, CDR1 is SQVTM, CDR2 ANQGSEA. The CDR3 is 9 amino acids. Trimming cost V 5 bases and J 8 bases, with 1 base left between them. CDR3: CSVYSPLHF. The CDR3 region has the DNA TGCAGCGTTTATTCACCCCTCCACTTT. Full variable domain (missing parts from reference TRBV29-1 and TRBJ1-6): SAVISQKPSRDICQRGTSLTIQCQVDSQVTMMFWYRQQPGQSLTLIATANQGSEATYESGFVIDKFPISRPNLTFSTLTVSNMSPEDSSIYLCSVYSPLHFGNGTRLTVT.

This clone was found a few times. The J gene is TRBJ2-5, the V gene TRBV7-2, with unresolved D. Per germline, CDR1 SGHTA and CDR2 FQGNSA. The V gene lost 1 base and the J gene lost 1 base, with 13 bases spanning the gap. This CDR3 comprises 16 residues. Here the CDR3 DNA reads TGTGCCAGCAGCTTAGGTTCCCGTATTCGCCAAGAGACCCAGTACTTC. It encodes CASSLGSRIRQETQYF.

The CDR3 sequence: CASSQDPGATDTQYF. DNA of the CDR3: TGCGCCAGCAGCCAAGATCCCGGGGCCACAGATACGCAGTATTTT. The chain has TRBV4-3 and TRBJ2-3, with D tentatively TRBD1 or TRBD2 (5 bases each). The germline gives CDR1 LGHNA, CDR2 YSLEER. V lost 0 bases and J 2 bases, leaving 9 bases between the germline ends. This CDR3 has 15 residues.

The chain couples TRBV6-6 to TRBJ1-2; tentative D call: TRBD1 (6 bases). This CDR3 comprises 13 residues. The germline CDR1 and CDR2 sequences are MNHNY and SVGAGI (reference sequence). Trimming took 5 bases from V and 8 from J, leaving 15 bases between them. The CDR3 nucleotides are TGTGCCAGCAGTACGGGGGCTCCCAGGGGCTACACCTTC. It specifies CASSTGAPRGYTF.

This clone was counted only a few times. DNA of the CDR3: TGTGCCACCAGCGCGGGACTCGAGACCCAGTACTTC. Amino acid sequence: CATSAGLETQYF. The chain couples TRBV15 to TRBJ2-5; tentative D call: TRBD2 (6 bases). Germline assignment: CDR1 LNHNV and CDR2 YYDKDF (reference sequence). There are 12 residues in the CDR3. V was cut by 5 bases and J by 5 bases, with 9 bases left in between. The variable domain in full, with the rest retrieved from reference TRBV15 and TRBJ2-5, is DAMVIQNPRYQVTQFGKPVTLSCSQTLNHNVMYWYQQKSSQAPKLLFHYYDKDFNNEADTPDNFQSRRPNTSFCFLDIRSPGLGDTAMYLCATSAGLETQYFGPGTRLLVL.

The rearrangement uses TRBV6-5 and TRBJ1-4; D is unresolved. Per the germline V gene, CDR1 is MNHEY and CDR2 is SVGAGI. V was pared by 4 bases and J by 2 bases, with 11 bases between. This CDR3 has 15 residues. The CDR3 is CASSFTAGTNEKLFF. CDR3 nucleotides: TGTGCCAGCAGTTTTACCGCGGGGACTAATGAAAAACTGTTTTTT.

The rearrangement joins TRBV30 to TRBJ1-4; D unclear. The CDR3 has 14 residues. Germline assignment: CDR1 GTSNPN and CDR2 SVGIG (reference sequence). V shed 4 bases and J shed 4 bases, with 13 bases lying between them. This CDR3 is CAWTGGRFNEKLFF. CDR3 nucleotides: TGTGCCTGGACCGGAGGCAGGTTTAATGAAAAACTGTTTTTT. Full variable domain (rest looked up from reference TRBV30 and TRBJ1-4): SQTIHQWPATLVQPVGSPLSLECTVEGTSNPNLYWYRQAAGRGLQLLFYSVGIGQISSEVPQNLSASRPQDRQFILSSKKLLLSDSGFYLCAWTGGRFNEKLFFGSGTQLSVL.

This clone was detected only a few times. V is TRBV5-4 and J is TRBJ2-1; weak D call: TRBD2 (6 bases). The V end was cut by 1 base, the J end by 0 bases, with 23 bases between. The CDR3 sequence is 20 residues long. Looked up from germline, CDR1 is SGHNT and CDR2 is YYREEE (reference sequence). The CDR3 DNA follows: TGTGCCAGCAGCTTGCGGTTGGAATACAGTAGCGGAAGCTCCTACAATGAGCAGTTCTTC. It encodes CASSLRLEYSSGSSYNEQFF.

This clone turned up a few times. The chain couples TRBV5-4 to TRBJ2-3, with D possibly being TRBD2 (6 bases). V lost 4 bases to trimming and J lost 0 bases, with 15 bases between them. The germline CDR1 and CDR2 sequences are SGHNT and YYREEE (reference sequence). CDR3 length equals 16 residues. CDR3 protein: CASSLPGLTSTDTQYF. CDR3 bases: TGTGCCAGCAGCCTCCCGGGACTGACTAGCACAGATACGCAGTATTTT.

This clone has just a few counts. The gene calls are TRBV6-5 and TRBJ1-2; 7 bases align to TRBD1. Germline V gives CDR1 MNHEY, CDR2 SVGAGI. The CDR3 loop spans 13 amino acids. After removal of 7 bases from V and 7 bases from J, the junction contained 9 bases not matched to a gene. The chain's CDR3 is CASTNRDSGGYTF. The DNA for the CDR3 is TGTGCCAGCACAAACCGGGACAGTGGTGGCTACACCTTC.

The chain uses TRBV6-6 and TRBJ1-4; tentative D call: TRBD1 (5 bases). Trimming stripped 5 bases from V and 7 bases from J, with 14 bases between. The length of the CDR3 is 14 residues. The germline CDR1 and CDR2 sequences are MNHNY and SVGAGI (reference sequence). As DNA, the CDR3 is TGTGCCAGCAGTCCGGGGGGTATGGGTGAAAAACTGTTTTTT. It encodes CASSPGGMGEKLFF.

The V and J genes are TRBV7-9 and TRBJ1-3; D is uncertain. This CDR3 spans 13 amino acids. Germline loops: CDR1 SEHNR, CDR2 FQNEAQ (reference sequence). Trimming took off 4 bases at V and 2 bases at J, with 6 bases between the two ends. CDR3 nucleotide sequence: TGTGCCAGCAGCTCCGGGACTGGAAACACCATATATTTT. Amino acid sequence: CASSSGTGNTIYF.

The CDR3 is CASSFGDRDYNEQFF. The CDR3 nucleotides are TGTGCCAGCAGTTTCGGGGACAGGGACTACAATGAGCAGTTCTTC. The chain recombines TRBV28 with TRBJ2-1, with 9 bases lining up with TRBD1. The CDR3 has 15 residues. Trimming cost V 3 bases and J 3 bases; bases outside gene matches: 3. The germline gives CDR1 MDHEN, CDR2 SYDVKM.

Here the CDR3 DNA reads TGTGCCAGCCCCCGGCCCTGCGAGCAGTACTTC. This translates into CASPRPCEQYF. The chain couples TRBV7-6 to TRBJ2-7; D call uncertain. The ends were cut back, 8 bases at V and 6 bases at J, with 11 bases in the middle. Germline values: CDR1 SGHVS, CDR2 FNYEAQ. The CDR3 covers 11 residues.

The V call is TRBV30, the J call TRBJ1-1; 8 bases align to TRBD1. Germline V gene data show CDR1 as GTSNPN and CDR2 as SVGIG (reference sequence). V trimming: 3 bases; J trimming: 4 bases; junction bases outside the gene matches: 10. CDR3 size: 15 residues. The CDR3 bases are TGTGCCTGGAGACAATCGGACAGGGAGTTCACTGAAGCTTTCTTT. Translated: CAWRQSDREFTEAFF.

This clone was counted only a few times. V gene TRBV7-2 combines with J gene TRBJ1-2; D is undetermined. V was cut by 5 bases and J by 5 bases, with 9 bases left in between. The germline V gene encodes CDR1 SGHTA and CDR2 FQGNSA. The CDR3 contains 12 residues. CDR3 amino acids: CASSRDRYGYTF. The CDR3 coding sequence is TGTGCCAGCAGCCGCGACCGTTATGGCTACACCTTC. The entire variable domain, with the rest obtained from reference TRBV7-2 and TRBJ1-2, is as follows: GAGVSQSPSNKVTEKGKDVELRCDPISGHTALYWYRQSLGQGLEFLIYFQGNSAPDKSGLPSDRFSAERTGGSVSTLTIQRTQQEDSAVYLCASSRDRYGYTFGSGTRLTVV.